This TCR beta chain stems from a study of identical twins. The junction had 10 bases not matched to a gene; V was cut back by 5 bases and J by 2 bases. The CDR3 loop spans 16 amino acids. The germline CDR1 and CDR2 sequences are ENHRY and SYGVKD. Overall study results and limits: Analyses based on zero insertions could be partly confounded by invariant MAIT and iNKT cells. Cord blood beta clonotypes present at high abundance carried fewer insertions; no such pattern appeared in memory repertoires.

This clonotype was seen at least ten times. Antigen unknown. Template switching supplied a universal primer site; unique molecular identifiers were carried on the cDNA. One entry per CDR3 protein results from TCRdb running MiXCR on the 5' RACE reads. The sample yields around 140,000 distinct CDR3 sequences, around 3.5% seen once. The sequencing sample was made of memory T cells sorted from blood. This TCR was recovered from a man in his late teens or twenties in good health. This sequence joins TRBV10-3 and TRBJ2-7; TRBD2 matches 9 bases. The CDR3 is CAISPHRLAETYEQYF. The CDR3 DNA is TGTGCCATCAGTCCACACCGACTAGCGGAAACCTACGAGCAGTACTTC.